This passage covers 5 T cell receptor beta chains from one sample sequenced in a study of T cell repertoires in cytomegalovirus infection. TCRdb passed the reads through MiXCR, listing each CDR3 protein once. The table includes approximately 180,000 distinct CDR3 sequences, roughly a sixth detected once. The sequenced sample was CD8+ T cells from PBMCs. The receptor source for this set is a human donor in good health (CMV status not recorded). Some clones in this sample may be carry-over from other donors' samples.

There are a few counts of this clonotype. The DNA of the CDR3 is TGTGCCAGCAGTTCCCTCGACAGGGGCGCCATCCAAGAGACCCAGTACTTC. Its translation: CASSSLDRGAIQETQYF. The chain combines TRBV6-6 with TRBJ2-5; 8 nucleotides agree with TRBD1. The CDR3 contains 17 residues. V was clipped by 4 bases and J by 1 base; unmatched bases: 11. CDR1 and CDR2 from the germline V gene are MNHNY and SVGAGI (reference sequence).

The table lists this clonotype with a few counts. The chain joins TRBV7-2 to TRBJ2-6, with 9 nucleotides matching TRBD1. V shed 5 bases, J shed 2 bases, and the junction held 10 bases outside the gene matches. CDR3 length: 18 amino acids. In germline, CDR1 is SGHTA, CDR2 FQGNSA. The CDR3 DNA reads TGTGCCAGCAGCCGTGAAAGGGACAGGGTGGCTGGGGCCAACGTCCTGACTTTC. This translates into CASSRERDRVAGANVLTF.

This clonotype appeared a few times. This CDR3 reads CASSPPGDTEAFF. The DNA for the CDR3 is TGCGCCAGCAGCCCTCCGGGTGACACTGAAGCTTTCTTT. J is TRBJ1-1 and V is TRBV4-1; D unresolved. Trimming stripped 4 bases from V and 3 bases from J, with 9 bases between. The CDR3 loop spans 13 amino acids. Germline V CDR1 and CDR2: MGHRA, YSYEKL.

This clonotype has more than one count but fewer than ten. The rearrangement joins TRBV4-3 to TRBJ2-7; 9 nucleotides agree with TRBD1. The CDR3 is made up of 17 amino acids. The trim removed 0 bases at V and 3 bases at J, leaving 9 bases unmatched. Germline values: CDR1 LGHNA, CDR2 YSLEER. This CDR3 is CASSQESPDRGFYEQYF. In DNA, the CDR3 is TGCGCCAGCAGCCAAGAGTCTCCAGACAGGGGGTTCTACGAGCAGTACTTC.

This rearrangement joins TRBV7-2 to TRBJ2-7, with D maybe TRBD2 (7 bases). Germline V gives CDR1 SGHTA, CDR2 FQGNSA. V lost 1 base and J lost 5, with 15 bases in between. There are 15 residues in the CDR3. CDR3: CASSLVLRGGDEQYF. The CDR3, as DNA: TGTGCCAGCAGCTTAGTATTAAGGGGGGGCGACGAGCAGTACTTC. Complete variable domain (other parts from reference TRBV7-2 and TRBJ2-7): GAGVSQSPSNKVTEKGKDVELRCDPISGHTALYWYRQSLGQGLEFLIYFQGNSAPDKSGLPSDRFSAERTGGSVSTLTIQRTQQEDSAVYLCASSLVLRGGDEQYFGPGTRLTVT.